This TCR beta chain was found in a study of CD8+ T cells in alopecia areata. Study-wide background: The authors scored treated patients' severity by affected scalp percentage.

The CDR3 is 17 residues long. V lost 5 bases and J 2 bases, leaving 19 bases between the germline ends. Germline V CDR1 and CDR2: PRHDT, FYEKMQ (reference sequence). On this clone itself: Its matching antigen is unknown.

Overall study results and limits: Only one nonresponder was present, which leaves the link between baseline CD8+ expansion and response uncertain.

cDNA serving as the sequencing template came from extracted, reverse transcribed RNA. Libraries were prepared by immunoSEQ multiplex PCR; TCRdb keeps only in-frame clonotypes and omits some of them. The sample consists of about 180,000 clones, 51% of them appearing once. Treatment reported: oral pan-JAK inhibitor, 5-10 mg twice daily. This rearrangement joins TRBV13 to TRBJ2-1; D perhaps matches TRBD2 (5 bases). The material was CD8+ T cells sorted from blood, obtained around week 54, from a patient treated with tofacitinib. This receptor was obtained from a human donor with alopecia areata. CDR3: CASSPRRRGVPYNEQFF. CDR3 bases: TGTGCCAGCAGCCCCCGCCGCCGGGGTGTCCCCTACAATGAGCAGTTCTTC. Filled out from reference TRBV13 and TRBJ2-1, the complete variable domain reads AAGVIQSPRHLIKEKRETATLKCYPIPRHDTVYWYQQGPGQDPQFLISFYEKMQSDKGSIPDRFSAQQFSDYHSELNMSSLELGDSALYFCASSPRRRGVPYNEQFFGPGTRLTVL.